The 15 T cell receptor beta chains below come from one sample, sequenced in a study of blood T cell repertoires in COVID-19. Profiled with immunoSEQ multiplex PCR; TCRdb holds only in-frame clones, not every one. The table shows 350,000 to 450,000 clones, with approximately 86% occurring only once. What was sequenced was peripheral blood. The receptors were gathered from a human donor in a cohort sampled during active COVID-19.

The V and J genes are TRBV11-3 and TRBJ2-7, with 7 bases lining up with TRBD1. This CDR3 region has 14 residues. V lost 7 bases, J lost 2 bases, and 8 bases stayed unmatched. The V gene's germline CDR1 is SGHNT and CDR2 YENEEA. The CDR3, as DNA: TGTGCCAGCAACTTCAAGGGACAGACCTACGAGCAGTACTTC. Protein: CASNFKGQTYEQYF.

The CDR3 sequence: CASSVEGTPHSAFF. Written as DNA, the CDR3 is TGTGCCAGCAGCGTAGAAGGGACTCCCCACTCAGCTTTCTTT. The chain carries TRBV9 and TRBJ1-1; possible D gene TRBD1, 5 bases. The CDR3 length is 14 residues. V was shortened by 0 bases and J by 10 bases, with 16 bases between the two germline ends. Germline values: CDR1 SGDLS, CDR2 YYNGEE.

The chain couples TRBV25-1 to TRBJ2-7, with 9 bases fitting TRBD1. With 7 bases clipped from V and 11 bases from J, the junction kept 12 bases outside the gene matches. This CDR3 comprises 13 residues. Germline V gene lookup returns CDR1 MGHDK and CDR2 SYGVNS. The CDR3 region has the DNA TGTGCCAGCACCCCGGGACAGGGCCTTTCCGAGTACTTC. Translated, it gives CASTPGQGLSEYF.

This chain joins TRBV6-6 and TRBJ2-3, with TRBD1 matching over 8 bases. The CDR3 loop spans 15 amino acids. Germline V gives CDR1 MNHNY, CDR2 SVGAGI (reference sequence). J lost 2 bases, V lost 6 bases, and 7 bases had no gene match. The DNA of the CDR3 is TGTGCCAGCAGAGGACAGGGAGTGGCCACAGATACGCAGTATTTT. Translated: CASRGQGVATDTQYF.

Here the CDR3 reads CARPPRDRALVRTGELFF. CDR3 DNA sequence: TGTGCCAGGCCCCCGAGGGACAGGGCGTTAGTTCGCACCGGGGAGCTGTTTTTT. The gene calls are TRBV28 and TRBJ2-2; 9 bases are shared with TRBD1. There are 18 residues in the CDR3. The V and J ends lost 9 bases and 4 bases, in that order; junction bases with no gene match: 18. CDR1 is MDHEN, CDR2 SYDVKM, per germline.

The V gene is TRBV2, the J gene TRBJ1-2; TRBD1 matches 10 bases. Germline values: CDR1 SNHLY, CDR2 FYNNEI. Unmatched junction bases numbered 11, after V lost 6 bases and J lost 4 bases. CDR3 length: 16 residues. The CDR3 spells CASSPTGTGVFYGYTF. The CDR3 DNA is TGTGCCAGCAGCCCAACCGGGACAGGGGTATTCTATGGCTACACCTTC.

J is TRBJ2-5 and V is TRBV24-1, with D possibly matching TRBD2 (6 bases). The length of the CDR3 is 12 residues. Germline V gene sequence: CDR1 KGHDR, CDR2 SFDVKD. Deletions cut 7 bases from V and 6 bases from J, with 11 bases between. CDR3 sequence (DNA): TGTGCCACCAGCACGGGGAGGCAGACCCAGTACTTC. Translating gives CATSTGRQTQYF.

This clone has a handful of counts. The gene calls are TRBV28 and TRBJ2-7, with 7 bases aligning to TRBD2. This CDR3 is 15 amino acids long. The germline gives CDR1 MDHEN, CDR2 SYDVKM. V shed 5 bases and J 3 bases; nucleotides not matched to a gene: 10. This CDR3 is CASSQTSGADYEQYF. CDR3 DNA sequence: TGTGCCAGCAGTCAAACCAGCGGGGCGGACTACGAGCAGTACTTC. Complete variable domain (other parts from reference TRBV28 and TRBJ2-7): DVKVTQSSRYLVKRTGEKVFLECVQDMDHENMFWYRQDPGLGLRLIYFSYDVKMKEKGDIPEGYSVSREKKERFSLILESASTNQTSMYLCASSQTSGADYEQYFGPGTRLTVT.

The DNA of the CDR3 is TGCGCCAGCAGCCGGGATAATGAAAAACTGTTTTTT. Translation: CASSRDNEKLFF. V gene TRBV5-1 combines with J gene TRBJ1-4; D uncertain. Trimming removed 4 bases at V and 4 bases at J, with 5 bases between. CDR1 and CDR2 (germline): SGHRS, YFSETQ. The CDR3 consists of 12 residues.

V and J are TRBV4-1 and TRBJ1-4; no clear D. CDR1 and CDR2 (germline): MGHRA, YSYEKL. The CDR3 sequence is 15 residues long. V lost 4 bases and J lost 7, with 16 bases in between. The CDR3 DNA is TGCGCCAGCAGCCCCGGCTGGGGAGGTTTTGAAAAACTGTTTTTT. This gives the protein CASSPGWGGFEKLFF.

The V call is TRBV30, the J call TRBJ1-4, with D possibly TRBD1 on 5 matching bases. V was trimmed by 4 bases and J by 8 bases, leaving 17 bases between them. The germline CDR1 and CDR2 sequences are GTSNPN and SVGIG (reference sequence). CDR3 length: 14 residues. The CDR3 sequence: CAWTSGGVYEKLFF. DNA of the CDR3: TGTGCCTGGACCAGCGGGGGGGTATACGAAAAACTGTTTTTT.

The chain employs TRBV2 and TRBJ2-2, with D uncertain. The CDR3 runs 12 residues. The V end lost 6 bases, the J end lost 5 bases, and 7 bases lay between the germline ends. The germline CDR1 and CDR2 sequences are SNHLY and FYNNEI. The CDR3 reads CASRIGTGELFF. The CDR3 DNA reads as TGTGCCAGCAGAATCGGGACCGGGGAGCTGTTTTTT. The full variable domain, completed using reference TRBV2 and TRBJ2-2, is EPEVTQTPSHQVTQMGQEVILRCVPISNHLYFYWYRQILGQKVEFLVSFYNNEISEKSEIFDDQFSVERPDGSNFTLKIRSTKLEDSAMYFCASRIGTGELFFGEGSRLTVL.

This clone was observed once. The chain links TRBV20-1 to TRBJ1-2; no clear D gene. The CDR3 is made up of 11 amino acids. Germline CDR1 and CDR2: DFQATT and SNEGSKA (reference sequence). Trimming removed 2 bases from V and 8 bases from J, with 9 bases in between. Here the CDR3 reads CSARKMRGYTF. The CDR3 DNA reads as TGCAGTGCTAGAAAGATGCGGGGCTACACCTTC.

This CDR3 reads CASSHTLGTGINEQYF. CDR3 bases: TGCGCCAGCAGCCACACCCTGGGGACAGGGATTAACGAGCAGTACTTC. The chain links TRBV4-1 to TRBJ2-7; 9 bases line up with TRBD1. This CDR3 is 16 amino acids long. Germline values: CDR1 MGHRA, CDR2 YSYEKL. Germline trimming cut 3 bases from V and 5 bases from J; bases unmatched to any gene: 11.

This chain links TRBV7-8 with TRBJ1-1; no clear D. This CDR3 spans 14 amino acids. V was pared by 3 bases and J by 4 bases, with 12 bases between. Germline V gene data show CDR1 as SGHVS and CDR2 as FQNEAQ. The CDR3 reads CASSFRRIGTEAFF. CDR3 DNA: TGTGCCAGCAGCTTTCGCAGGATCGGCACTGAAGCTTTCTTT.